Presented here are 14 T cell receptor beta chains from one specimen sequenced in a study of blood T cell repertoires in COVID-19. TCRdb's copy holds only in-frame clones and misses some; the assay was immunoSEQ multiplex PCR. The repertoire holds approximately 430,000 clones, with 70% to 90% as singletons. Material for sequencing was peripheral blood. The source of these receptors is a woman aged 30 to 39 with active or convalescent COVID-19.

The rearrangement joins TRBV6-5 to TRBJ2-7; D gene unclear. V lost 6 bases and J lost 3, with 12 bases in between. CDR1 and CDR2 (germline): MNHEY, SVGAGI. The CDR3 is 13 amino acids. The CDR3 DNA follows: TGTGCCAGCAGCGCCTTAGTTGACTACGAGCAGTACTTC. Translating gives CASSALVDYEQYF.

This clone has a single count. The rearrangement uses TRBV5-4 and TRBJ2-3, with D possibly TRBD2 on 5 matching bases. This CDR3 is built from 15 residues. The V end was cut by 4 bases, the J end by 2 bases, with 14 bases between. Germline loops: CDR1 SGHNT, CDR2 YYREEE (reference sequence). CDR3 DNA: TGTGCCAGCAGCCCCTGGACGGGGTCCACAGATACGCAGTATTTT. Its translation is CASSPWTGSTDTQYF.

CDR3 sequence reads: CASSPTTANYGYTF. The CDR3 bases are TGTGCCAGCAGCCCCACGACAGCTAACTATGGCTACACCTTC. The chain joins TRBV13 to TRBJ1-2; a possible D gene is TRBD1 (5 bases). This CDR3 has 14 residues. Per germline, CDR1 PRHDT and CDR2 FYEKMQ (reference sequence). Trimming removed 5 bases at V and 0 bases at J, with 10 bases between.

This clone was observed once. The genes are TRBV20-1 and TRBJ1-4; D uncertain. The germline V gene has CDR1 DFQATT and CDR2 SNEGSKA (reference sequence). The V end lost 1 base, the J end lost 8 bases, and 5 bases lay between the germline ends. This CDR3 spans 11 amino acids. The CDR3 DNA reads TGCAGTGCTAGAGTACGGGAAAAACTGTTTTTT. It specifies CSARVREKLFF.

The V and J genes are TRBV3-1 (or the pseudogene TRBV3-2) and TRBJ2-7, with 8 bases aligning to TRBD2. The germline gives CDR1 LGHDT, CDR2 YNNKEL (reference sequence). With V trimmed by 0 bases and J by 3 bases, 7 bases remained unmatched. This CDR3 spans 16 amino acids. CDR3 DNA sequence: TGTGCCAGCAGCCAAGACTCCAGCGGGGGATTCTACGAGCAGTACTTC. Residues: CASSQDSSGGFYEQYF.

This chain joins TRBV3-1 (or the pseudogene TRBV3-2) and TRBJ1-3; 8 nucleotides align to TRBD1. J was trimmed by 2 bases and V by 4 bases; bases with no gene match: 4. The CDR3 sequence is 15 residues long. Germline V gene sequence: CDR1 LGHDT, CDR2 YNNKEL (reference sequence). CDR3 DNA: TGTGCCAGCAGCCTTACAGGGGGTCCTGGAAACACCATATATTTT. Translating gives CASSLTGGPGNTIYF.

The chain links TRBV2 to TRBJ1-5, with 7 bases fitting TRBD1. This CDR3 has 16 residues. The trim removed 6 bases at V and 1 base at J, leaving 9 bases unmatched. Germline V lookup: CDR1 SNHLY, CDR2 FYNNEI. CDR3 in DNA: TGTGCCAGCAGCCAACAAACAGGGGCCAGCAATCAGCCCCAGCATTTT. Translation gives CASSQQTGASNQPQHF. The full variable domain, with the rest looked up from reference TRBV2 and TRBJ1-5, is EPEVTQTPSHQVTQMGQEVILRCVPISNHLYFYWYRQILGQKVEFLVSFYNNEISEKSEIFDDQFSVERPDGSNFTLKIRSTKLEDSAMYFCASSQQTGASNQPQHFGDGTRLSIL.

The rearrangement uses TRBV3-1 (or the pseudogene TRBV3-2) and TRBJ2-7, with unresolved D. The V gene's germline CDR1 is LGHDT and CDR2 YNNKEL (reference sequence). The CDR3 consists of 12 residues. V was trimmed by 1 base and J by 5 bases, leaving 6 bases between them. CDR3 DNA sequence: TGTGCCAGCAGCCAAGTCGTCGACGAGCAGTACTTC. Translated, it gives CASSQVVDEQYF.

The V call is TRBV5-1, the J call TRBJ2-3; a weak D match, TRBD2 (6 bases). Trimming took off 1 base at V and 5 bases at J, with 17 bases between the two ends. The CDR3 runs 16 residues. Per germline, CDR1 SGHRS and CDR2 YFSETQ. The DNA of the CDR3 is TGCGCCAGCAGCTTGCTGGGCGGGGTAAAAAAAGATACGCAGTATTTT. It yields the protein CASSLLGGVKKDTQYF.

This CDR3 is CASSQLSAFNPETQYF. As DNA, the CDR3 is TGTGCCAGCAGCCAACTTAGCGCCTTCAACCCGGAGACCCAGTACTTC. The chain has TRBV4-2 and TRBJ2-5; a weak D match, TRBD2 (5 bases). CDR1 is LGHNA and CDR2 is YNFKEQ in the germline V gene. Trimming took 2 bases from V and 5 from J, leaving 18 bases between them. This CDR3 is built from 16 residues.

V gene TRBV10-1 combines with J gene TRBJ2-7, with 7 nucleotides matching TRBD1. Germline CDR1 WNHNN, CDR2 SYGVQD (reference sequence). J was trimmed by 5 bases and V by 0 bases; bases with no gene match: 4. This CDR3 is 14 amino acids long. CDR3 in DNA: TGCGCCAGCAGTGAGTCGAACAGGGGACACGAGCAGTACTTC. As protein: CASSESNRGHEQYF.

This chain connects TRBV27 to TRBJ1-1; 8 bases match TRBD1. The CDR3 spans 14 residues. Losses at the gene ends were 8 bases for V and 0 bases for J; bases not matched to a gene: 5. Germline V gene lookup returns CDR1 MNHEY and CDR2 SMNVEV (reference sequence). The CDR3: CASGDRGVNTEAFF. CDR3 sequence (DNA): TGTGCCAGCGGCGACAGGGGAGTGAACACTGAAGCTTTCTTT.

The chain couples TRBV12-3 or TRBV12-4 to TRBJ2-5, with D possibly being TRBD2 (6 bases). V was trimmed by 5 bases and J by 5 bases, leaving 12 bases between them. CDR3 size: 13 residues. The CDR3 loop is CASSRGFRETQYF. The CDR3 nucleotides are TGTGCCAGCAGTCGGGGGTTTCGGGAGACCCAGTACTTC.

V usage is TRBV7-9 and J usage is TRBJ2-1; no clear D gene. This CDR3 has 16 residues. V was clipped by 4 bases and J by 5 bases, with 18 bases between them. The germline V gene encodes CDR1 SEHNR and CDR2 FQNEAQ (reference sequence). The CDR3 nucleotides read TGTGCCAGCAGCTCAATTTTGAGCCCTACGAACAATGAGCAGTTCTTC. Amino acid sequence: CASSSILSPTNNEQFF. The variable domain in full, completed from reference TRBV7-9 and TRBJ2-1, reads DTGVSQNPRHKITKRGQNVTFRCDPISEHNRLYWYRQTLGQGPEFLTYFQNEAQLEKSRLLSDRFSAERPKGSFSTLEIQRTEQGDSAMYLCASSSILSPTNNEQFFGPGTRLTVL.